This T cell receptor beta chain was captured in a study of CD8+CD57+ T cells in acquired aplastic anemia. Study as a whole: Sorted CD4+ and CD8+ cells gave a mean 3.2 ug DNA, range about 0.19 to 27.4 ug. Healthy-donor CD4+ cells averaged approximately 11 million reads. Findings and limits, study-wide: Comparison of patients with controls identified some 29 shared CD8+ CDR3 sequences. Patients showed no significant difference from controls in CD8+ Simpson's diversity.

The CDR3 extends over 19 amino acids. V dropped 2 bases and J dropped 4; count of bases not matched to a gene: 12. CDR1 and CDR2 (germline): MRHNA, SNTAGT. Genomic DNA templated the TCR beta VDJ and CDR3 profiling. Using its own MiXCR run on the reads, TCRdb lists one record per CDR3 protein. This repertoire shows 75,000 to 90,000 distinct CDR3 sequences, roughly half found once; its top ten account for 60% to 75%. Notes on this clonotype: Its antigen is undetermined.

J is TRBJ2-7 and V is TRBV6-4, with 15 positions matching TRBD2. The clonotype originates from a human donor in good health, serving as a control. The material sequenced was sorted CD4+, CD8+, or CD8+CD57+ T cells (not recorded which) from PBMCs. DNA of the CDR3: TGTGCCAGCAGTGACGAGCCCAGGACTAGCGGGAGGGCCGGGTACGAGCAGTACTTC. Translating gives CASSDEPRTSGRAGYEQYF.